This T cell receptor (beta chain) was profiled in a study of blood T cell repertoires in COVID-19. Germline CDR1 reads GTSNPN; CDR2 reads SVGIG (reference sequence). The CDR3 is made up of 14 amino acids. Losses at the gene ends were 3 bases for V and 4 bases for J; bases not matched to a gene: 1. The method was immunoSEQ multiplex PCR; TCRdb's version includes in-frame clones alone and lacks a portion of them. The data show about 150,000 clones, 80% to 85% seen once. The V and J genes are TRBV30 and TRBJ2-2; 11 bases line up with TRBD2. The TCR sequence derives from a man in his 70s who had been exposed to COVID-19. The specimen was PBMCs or T cells enriched from blood (not recorded which). CDR3 sequence reads: CAWRGLAVTGELFF. CDR3 coding DNA: TGTGCCTGGAGGGGACTAGCGGTCACCGGGGAGCTGTTTTTT.